Each of the 15 T cell receptor beta chains below was sequenced from the same sample in a study of a mutant IDH1 vaccine in newly diagnosed glioma. Noted time point: week 35, safety follow-up. Every vaccination contained 300 ug of the mutant IDH1 20-mer peptide and was paired with topical imiquimod. The protocol was immunoSEQ multiplex PCR, while the TCRdb copy is restricted to in-frame clones and leaves out a portion. Of just over 65,000 clones in the sample, less than 90% were seen once. No antigens are known for them. Here the sequenced sample was PBMCs, taken from a glioma patient whose treatment included an IDH1 peptide vaccine. The receptor source for this set is a young man with glioma.

The chain recombines TRBV5-4 with TRBJ2-2, with D uncertain. V lost 3 bases to trimming and J lost 0 bases, with 12 bases between them. This CDR3 has 16 amino acids. The V gene's germline CDR1 is SGHNT and CDR2 YYREEE (reference sequence). CDR3 sequence (DNA): TGTGCCAGCAGCTCTGGGCCCATACCGAACACCGGGGAGCTGTTTTTT. Encoded protein: CASSSGPIPNTGELFF.

CDR3 coding DNA: TGTGCCAGCAGTGCCGACCCGACAGGGAGTCAGCCCCAGCATTTT. It specifies CASSADPTGSQPQHF. This chain uses TRBV6-1 with TRBJ1-5; 7 bases are shared with TRBD1. The CDR3 runs to 15 residues. V dropped 4 bases and J dropped 6; count of bases not matched to a gene: 9. CDR1 and CDR2 (germline): MNHNS, SASEGT.

The chain combines TRBV11-2 with TRBJ2-1, with TRBD2 identical over 10 bases. This CDR3 has 18 amino acids. V was clipped by 0 bases and J by 2 bases; unmatched bases: 7. Germline loops: CDR1 SGHAT, CDR2 FQNNGV. This CDR3 is CASSLDHTSGNTYNEQFF. The CDR3 bases are TGTGCCAGCAGCTTAGATCACACTAGCGGGAACACCTACAATGAGCAGTTCTTC.

DNA for the CDR3: TGTGCCAGCAGCCTCATGGGAGAGTTGAACACTGAAGCTTTCTTT. It specifies CASSLMGELNTEAFF. The J gene is TRBJ1-1, the V gene TRBV5-6; no reliable D call. This CDR3 has 15 residues. Germline CDR1 is SGHDT and CDR2 is YYEEEE. V shed 4 bases and J shed 0 bases, with 13 bases lying between them.

This sequence joins TRBV6-5 and TRBJ2-7; no definite D call. This CDR3 spans 12 amino acids. The germline V gene encodes CDR1 MNHEY and CDR2 SVGAGI. V was trimmed by 2 bases and J by 7 bases, leaving 9 bases between them. CDR3 amino acids: CASSYGNSEQYF. The CDR3 DNA follows: TGTGCCAGCAGTTACGGGAATTCTGAGCAGTACTTC.

The chain has TRBV4-2 and TRBJ1-6; possible D gene TRBD1, 6 bases. Per germline, CDR1 LGHNA and CDR2 YNFKEQ. V was trimmed by 7 bases and J by 7 bases, leaving 23 bases between them. The CDR3 is 17 amino acids. In nucleotides, the CDR3 is TGTGCCAGCACCGCCGGGAGCGGGGGGCCGAGGAATTCACCCCTCCACTTT. It is translated as CASTAGSGGPRNSPLHF.

The V and J genes are TRBV18 and TRBJ2-2; 7 bases align to TRBD1. Trimming took 8 bases from V and 1 from J; bases not matched to a gene: 4. Germline V CDR1 and CDR2: KGHSH, LQKENI. The CDR3 is 14 amino acids. Here the CDR3 reads CASLRTGNTGELFF. CDR3 bases: TGTGCCAGCCTTAGGACAGGGAACACCGGGGAGCTGTTTTTT. The variable domain in full, completed from reference TRBV18 and TRBJ2-2, reads NAGVMQNPRHLVRRRGQEARLRCSPMKGHSHVYWYRQLPEEGLKFMVYLQKENIIDESGMPKERFSAEFPKEGPSILRIQQVVRGDSAAYFCASLRTGNTGELFFGEGSRLTVL.

The rearrangement joins TRBV5-1 to TRBJ2-7; possible D gene TRBD2, 5 bases. Between the trimmed V and J ends, which lost 0 bases and 0 bases, there was a span of 10 bases. The CDR3 runs 15 residues. Germline V gene lookup returns CDR1 SGHRS and CDR2 YFSETQ. The CDR3: CASSLASGISYEQYF. The CDR3 DNA is TGCGCCAGCAGCTTGGCATCGGGGATCTCCTACGAGCAGTACTTC.

The chain combines TRBV14 with TRBJ1-1, with 7 bases matching TRBD1. CDR3 length: 13 amino acids. Germline CDR1 is SGHDN and CDR2 is FVKESK. V lost 4 bases and J lost 8; bases outside the gene matches: 7. Here the CDR3 reads CASSLRDSDEAFF. The CDR3 DNA follows: TGTGCCAGCAGCCTCCGGGACAGCGACGAAGCTTTCTTT. The full variable domain, in which reference TRBV14 and TRBJ1-1 provide the parts outside the CDR3, is EAGVTQFPSHSVIEKGQTVTLRCDPISGHDNLYWYRRVMGKEIKFLLHFVKESKQDESGMPNNRFLAERTGGTYSTLKVQPAELEDSGVYFCASSLRDSDEAFFGQGTRLTVV.

This chain connects TRBV28 to TRBJ2-7, with 10 bases identical to TRBD1. CDR3 length: 16 residues. CDR1 is MDHEN and CDR2 is SYDVKM in the germline V gene. The V and J ends lost 3 bases and 4 bases, in that order; junction bases with no gene match: 9. CDR3: CASSLQPGQGRYEQYF. The DNA for the CDR3 is TGTGCCAGCAGTTTGCAGCCGGGACAGGGGAGGTACGAGCAGTACTTC.

The chain couples TRBV5-1 to TRBJ2-3, with 11 bases lining up with TRBD2. The germline gives CDR1 SGHRS, CDR2 YFSETQ. The V gene end was trimmed by 5 bases and the J gene end by 2 bases; junction bases not matched to a gene: 10. This CDR3 region has 17 residues. In DNA, the CDR3 is TGCGCCAGCAGTGGGCTAGCGGGAGGCTCAATCACAGATACGCAGTATTTT. Residues: CASSGLAGGSITDTQYF.

This clone was counted a few times. The CDR3 loop is CASSPGIGSTDTQYF. CDR3 DNA sequence: TGTGCCAGCAGTCCGGGGATTGGTAGCACAGATACGCAGTATTTT. The chain uses TRBV27 and TRBJ2-3; possibly TRBD2 for D (5 bases). Germline V gene lookup returns CDR1 MNHEY and CDR2 SMNVEV (reference sequence). Trimming left V 5 bases short and J 0 bases short, with 12 bases between. The CDR3 has 15 residues.

The V call is TRBV5-1, the J call TRBJ2-7, with TRBD2 matching over 12 bases. The V segment lost 7 bases and the J segment 5 bases; nucleotides outside the gene matches: 16. The CDR3 covers 17 residues. Germline V gene sequence: CDR1 SGHRS, CDR2 YFSETQ. The CDR3 protein is CASSPRLAGASGHEQYF. CDR3 bases: TGCGCCAGCTCCCCACGACTAGCGGGGGCTTCAGGCCACGAGCAGTACTTC.

This chain connects TRBV18 to TRBJ1-5; D gene uncertain. Germline V lookup: CDR1 KGHSH, CDR2 LQKENI. The CDR3 totals 13 residues. The germline V and J ends were trimmed by 6 bases and 0 bases, with 6 bases remaining between them. The CDR3 DNA is TGTGCCAGCTCCCGCAATAGCAATCAGCCCCAGCATTTT. Its protein is CASSRNSNQPQHF. Full variable domain (rest looked up from reference TRBV18 and TRBJ1-5): NAGVMQNPRHLVRRRGQEARLRCSPMKGHSHVYWYRQLPEEGLKFMVYLQKENIIDESGMPKERFSAEFPKEGPSILRIQQVVRGDSAAYFCASSRNSNQPQHFGDGTRLSIL.

This chain links TRBV7-2 with TRBJ2-3; D unresolved. Between the trimmed V and J ends, which lost 1 base and 0 bases, there was a span of 11 bases. CDR1 is SGHTA, CDR2 FQGNSA, per germline. The CDR3 length is 16 residues. CDR3 coding DNA: TGTGCCAGCAGCTTAGTAGGAGCACCTAGCACAGATACGCAGTATTTT. Amino acid sequence: CASSLVGAPSTDTQYF.